This T cell receptor (beta chain) was sequenced during a study of technical replicates of blood from a few donors. Germline V gene lookup returns CDR1 WNHNN and CDR2 SYGVQD (reference sequence). CDR3 length: 17 amino acids. V shed 3 bases and J shed 1 base, with 17 bases lying between them. The assay was immunoSEQ multiplex PCR, and TCRdb's table has in-frame clones only and misses some. The sample carries approximately 75,000 clones, roughly four fifths recorded once. V usage is TRBV10-1 and J usage is TRBJ2-3, with D possibly being TRBD1 (6 bases). Sequenced material: PBMCs. This TCR derives from a human donor in good health. Some clones in this sample may be carry-over from other donors' samples. CDR3 sequence: CASSDPADRQRTDTQYF. The CDR3 coding sequence is TGCGCCAGCAGTGACCCCGCCGACAGGCAACGCACAGATACGCAGTATTTT.